A single sample is the source of the 20 T cell receptor beta chains below, sequenced in a study of technical replicates of blood from a few donors. Profiled with immunoSEQ multiplex PCR; TCRdb holds only in-frame clones, not every one. The sample holds some 69,000 clones, 80% to 90% seen once. Sequencing was performed on PBMCs. These receptors all stem from a human donor in good health. Some clones in this sample may be carry-over from other donors' samples.

This clone was observed a single time. The chain couples TRBV7-8 to TRBJ2-4; 9 bases map to TRBD2. The CDR3 extends over 16 amino acids. Germline V gene data show CDR1 as SGHVS and CDR2 as FQNEAQ. The J segment lost 8 bases and the V segment lost 2 bases, leaving 10 bases of the junction unmatched. The chain's CDR3 is CASSLSEAGGPDIQYF. The CDR3 DNA reads as TGTGCCAGCAGCTTATCGGAGGCGGGAGGGCCTGACATTCAGTACTTC.

The V call is TRBV10-3, the J call TRBJ1-6; 7 nucleotides match TRBD1. The CDR3 contains 13 residues. Unmatched junction bases numbered 7, after V lost 10 bases and J lost 7 bases. Germline CDR1 ENHRY, CDR2 SYGVKD. The CDR3 coding sequence is TGTGCCACAAGACAGGGTAAGAATTCACCCCTCCACTTT. Protein: CATRQGKNSPLHF.

The gene calls are TRBV16 and TRBJ2-3; D possibly corresponds to TRBD2 (7 bases). This CDR3 has 15 amino acids. V was clipped by 2 bases and J by 4 bases, with 13 bases between them. CDR1 is KGHSY, CDR2 FQNENV, per germline. CDR3 bases: TGTGCCAGCAGCCAAGCGGGGGCCCCCTCAGATACGCAGTATTTT. It codes for CASSQAGAPSDTQYF.

This CDR3 reads CASRSTSGEETQYF. As DNA, the CDR3 is TGTGCAAGTCGCTCGACTAGCGGGGAAGAGACCCAGTACTTC. The chain carries TRBV12-2 and TRBJ2-5; the table's D call, TRBD2, was not checked against the DNA. TRBV12-2 is designated a pseudogene. CDR3 length: 14 amino acids.

This chain joins TRBV30 and TRBJ2-5, with no clear D. Looked up from germline, CDR1 is GTSNPN and CDR2 is SVGIG (reference sequence). The CDR3 is 13 residues long. V was trimmed by 0 bases and J by 4 bases, leaving 9 bases between them. The chain's CDR3 is CAWSVRLRETQYF. As DNA, the CDR3 is TGTGCCTGGAGTGTACGACTGAGAGAGACCCAGTACTTC.

This clone was seen once. The chain is built from TRBV7-9 and TRBJ2-7; D is possibly TRBD1 (6 bases). CDR3 length equals 14 residues. The V and J ends lost 1 base and 3 bases respectively, with 10 bases between them. Germline values: CDR1 SEHNR, CDR2 FQNEAQ (reference sequence). CDR3 sequence (DNA): TGTGCCAGCAGCTTAGGGACAGATATCTACGAGCAGTACTTC. This codes for CASSLGTDIYEQYF.

The V and J genes are TRBV7-7 and TRBJ2-1; 13 nucleotides agree with TRBD2. V lost 3 bases, J lost 5 bases, and 1 base stayed unmatched. This CDR3 comprises 15 residues. The germline CDR1 and CDR2 sequences are SSHAT and FNYEAQ (reference sequence). CDR3: CASSFGTSGNNEQFF. The CDR3 region has the DNA TGTGCCAGCAGCTTCGGGACTAGCGGGAACAATGAGCAGTTCTTC.

DNA of the CDR3: TGTGCCGGGACAGGATCCTATAATTCACCCCTCCACTTT. Residues: CAGTGSYNSPLHF. The genes are TRBV30 and TRBJ1-6; 8 positions match TRBD1. After removal of 8 bases from V and 1 base from J, the junction contained 1 base not matched to a gene. Germline CDR1 GTSNPN, CDR2 SVGIG (reference sequence). This CDR3 has 13 residues.

This clone was seen repeatedly, ten times or more. The V call is TRBV4-3, the J call TRBJ2-1; D possibly corresponds to TRBD2 (5 bases). V was trimmed by 0 bases and J by 3 bases, leaving 12 bases between them. The CDR3 runs to 16 residues. The germline gives CDR1 LGHNA, CDR2 YSLEER. The CDR3: CASSQETDSFYNEQFF. The CDR3 DNA reads TGCGCCAGCAGCCAAGAAACGGACTCCTTCTACAATGAGCAGTTCTTC.

V and J are TRBV4-2 and TRBJ1-3; 8 positions match TRBD1. CDR3 length: 18 amino acids. CDR1 LGHNA and CDR2 YNFKEQ come from the germline V gene. V lost 3 bases, J lost 8 bases, and 18 bases stayed unmatched. The CDR3 region is CASSHHTWDRWDGDTIYF. The CDR3 DNA sequence: TGTGCCAGCAGCCATCACACCTGGGACAGGTGGGACGGGGACACCATATATTTT.

The rearrangement links TRBV25-1 to TRBJ2-3; D possibly corresponds to TRBD2 (7 bases). This CDR3 contains 15 residues. Trimming took 4 bases from V and 5 from J, leaving 16 bases between them. Germline CDR1 reads MGHDK; CDR2 reads SYGVNS. The CDR3 here is CASSASGGGVDTQYF. For the CDR3, the DNA is TGTGCCAGCAGTGCCTCCGGAGGGGGGGTAGATACGCAGTATTTT.

V gene TRBV5-1 combines with J gene TRBJ2-1, with TRBD1 identical over 9 bases. The germline gives CDR1 SGHRS, CDR2 YFSETQ. V lost 0 bases to trimming and J lost 8 bases; unmatched junction nucleotides: 3. There are 14 residues in the CDR3. CDR3: CASSLVGQGYEQFF. CDR3 DNA: TGCGCCAGCAGCTTGGTCGGACAGGGGTATGAGCAGTTCTTC.

The V gene is TRBV5-1, the J gene TRBJ1-1; D might be TRBD1 (5 bases). Trimming took 2 bases from V and 8 from J, leaving 19 bases between them. Germline CDR1 reads SGHRS; CDR2 reads YFSETQ. The CDR3 runs 15 residues. The CDR3 loop reads CASSFGGDGTWEAFF. CDR3 nucleotides: TGCGCCAGCAGCTTTGGAGGGGACGGAACTTGGGAAGCTTTCTTT.

The chain couples TRBV5-1 to TRBJ1-3; D might be TRBD1 (5 bases). Trimming left V 4 bases short and J 6 bases short, with 14 bases between. The CDR3 runs 14 residues. Germline V CDR1 and CDR2: SGHRS, YFSETQ. The chain's CDR3 is CASSGQGRENTIYF. The CDR3 DNA follows: TGCGCCAGCAGCGGGCAGGGAAGGGAAAACACCATATATTTT. Using reference TRBV5-1 and TRBJ1-3 for the parts outside the CDR3, the full variable domain is KAGVTQTPRYLIKTRGQQVTLSCSPISGHRSVSWYQQTPGQGLQFLFEYFSETQRNKGNFPGRFSGRQFSNSRSEMNVSTLELGDSALYLCASSGQGRENTIYFGEGSWLTVV.

This chain links TRBV7-3 with TRBJ2-2; D remains unclear. The germline V gene has CDR1 SGHTA and CDR2 FQGTGA. V lost 0 bases to trimming and J lost 1 base, with 6 bases between them. The CDR3 loop spans 15 amino acids. CDR3 region: CASSLTPQNTGELFF. The CDR3 DNA is TGTGCCAGCAGCTTAACCCCACAGAACACCGGGGAGCTGTTTTTT.

The genes are TRBV11-3 and TRBJ2-3, with 9 bases lining up with TRBD2. The CDR3 has 16 amino acids. Germline V CDR1 and CDR2: SGHNT, YENEEA. After removal of 0 bases from V and 5 bases from J, the junction contained 6 bases not matched to a gene. The CDR3 sequence is CASSLEASGEGDTQYF. The CDR3 bases are TGTGCCAGCAGCTTAGAAGCTAGCGGGGAGGGAGATACGCAGTATTTT.

This rearrangement joins TRBV29-1 to TRBJ1-1, with 9 bases lining up with TRBD1. The CDR3 is 13 residues long. The ends lost 5 bases at V and 1 base at J; junction bases unmatched: 2. Germline V lookup: CDR1 SQVTM, CDR2 ANQGSEA. The CDR3 is CSVYRGQNTEAFF. Written as DNA, the CDR3 is TGCAGCGTTTACAGGGGGCAGAACACTGAAGCTTTCTTT.

V is TRBV7-3 and J is TRBJ2-2; the match to TRBD1 covers 9 bases. Losses at the gene ends were 4 bases for V and 2 bases for J; bases not matched to a gene: 2. Looked up from germline, CDR1 is SGHTA and CDR2 is FQGTGA. This CDR3 has 15 residues. CDR3 residues: CASSSTGGNTGELFF. CDR3 DNA sequence: TGTGCCAGCAGCTCGACAGGGGGAAACACCGGGGAGCTGTTTTTT. The full variable domain, completed using reference TRBV7-3 and TRBJ2-2, is GAGVSQTPSNKVTEKGKYVELRCDPISGHTALYWYRQSLGQGPEFLIYFQGTGAADDSGLPNDRFFAVRPEGSVSTLKIQRTERGDSAVYLCASSSTGGNTGELFFGEGSRLTVL.

V usage is TRBV5-4 and J usage is TRBJ2-2; D may be TRBD1 (6 bases). Trimming cost V 4 bases and J 5 bases, with 18 bases left between them. Germline V gene sequence: CDR1 SGHNT, CDR2 YYREEE (reference sequence). The CDR3 is 16 residues long. CDR3 in DNA: TGTGCCAGCAGCCTAGCCGGGACAATTAAAACCGGGGAGCTGTTTTTT. Its protein is CASSLAGTIKTGELFF.

The genes are TRBV5-6 and TRBJ1-6, with TRBD1 as a possible D gene (6 bases). The germline V and J ends were trimmed by 2 bases and 7 bases, with 10 bases remaining between them. In germline, CDR1 is SGHDT, CDR2 YYEEEE. CDR3 length equals 14 residues. CDR3 protein: CASSLAGVNSPLHF. CDR3 bases: TGTGCCAGCAGCTTAGCAGGGGTGAATTCACCCCTCCACTTT.